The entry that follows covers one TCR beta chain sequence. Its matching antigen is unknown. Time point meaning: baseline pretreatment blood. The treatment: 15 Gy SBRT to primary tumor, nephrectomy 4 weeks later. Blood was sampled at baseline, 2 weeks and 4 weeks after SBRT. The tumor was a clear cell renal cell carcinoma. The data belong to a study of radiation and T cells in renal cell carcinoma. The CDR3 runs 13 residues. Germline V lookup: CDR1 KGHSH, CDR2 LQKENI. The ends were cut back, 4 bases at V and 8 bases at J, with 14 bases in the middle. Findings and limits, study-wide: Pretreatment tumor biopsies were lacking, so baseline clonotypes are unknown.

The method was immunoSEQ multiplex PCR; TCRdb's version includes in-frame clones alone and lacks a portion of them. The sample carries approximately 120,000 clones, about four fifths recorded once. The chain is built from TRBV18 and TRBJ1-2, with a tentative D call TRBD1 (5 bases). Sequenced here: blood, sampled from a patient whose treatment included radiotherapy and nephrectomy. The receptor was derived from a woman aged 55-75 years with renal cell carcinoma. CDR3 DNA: TGTGCCAGCTCACGGGACTCCAAATTGGGCTACACCTTC. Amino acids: CASSRDSKLGYTF.